The 15 T cell receptor beta chains below come from one sample, sequenced in a study of blood T cell repertoires in COVID-19. The protocol was immunoSEQ multiplex PCR, while the TCRdb copy is restricted to in-frame clones and leaves out a portion. The data contain approximately 270,000 clones, approximately 85% of them singletons. The specimen was peripheral blood. The receptors here all came from a human donor with COVID-19, enrolled during active disease. The donor label of this sample is uncertain.

The rearrangement joins TRBV7-6 to TRBJ2-5; TRBD2 aligns across 10 bases. The CDR3 has 19 amino acids. In germline, CDR1 is SGHVS, CDR2 FNYEAQ. The ends lost 4 bases at V and 0 bases at J; junction bases unmatched: 14. The CDR3 bases are TGTGCCAGCAGCTCAAGTCTACTAGCGGGAATGGAGGACCAAGAGACCCAGTACTTC. It encodes CASSSSLLAGMEDQETQYF. The variable domain in full, with the rest retrieved from reference TRBV7-6 and TRBJ2-5, is GAGVSQSPRYKVTKRGQDVALRCDPISGHVSLYWYRQALGQGPEFLTYFNYEAQQDKSGLPNDRFSAERPEGSISTLTIQRTEQRDSAMYRCASSSSLLAGMEDQETQYFGPGTRLLVL.

V usage is TRBV5-1 and J usage is TRBJ2-4; D not certain. This CDR3 has 14 residues. V gave up 2 bases and J gave up 7 bases, with 13 bases separating them. The germline gives CDR1 SGHRS, CDR2 YFSETQ. The DNA of the CDR3 is TGCGCCAGCAGCTTAGTTGGGTCGGAGAACATTCAGTACTTC. It translates to CASSLVGSENIQYF.

V gene TRBV10-3 combines with J gene TRBJ2-1; the match to TRBD2 covers 9 bases. Per the germline V gene, CDR1 is ENHRY and CDR2 is SYGVKD. This CDR3 spans 20 amino acids. Germline trimming cut 0 bases from V and 7 bases from J; bases unmatched to any gene: 19. For the CDR3, the DNA is TGTGCCATCAGTGAGTCGATGGCCAGTTGGAGTAGCGGGAGTGGGAATGAGCAGTTCTTC. It codes for CAISESMASWSSGSGNEQFF.

This clone has a single count. The chain is built from TRBV9 and TRBJ1-1; D is uncertain. Between the trimmed V and J ends, which lost 2 bases and 1 base, there was a span of 12 bases. The germline CDR1 and CDR2 sequences are SGDLS and YYNGEE. The CDR3 extends over 15 amino acids. CDR3: CASSVTQTQNTEAFF. The CDR3 DNA reads TGTGCCAGCAGCGTCACACAGACACAGAACACTGAAGCTTTCTTT.

This chain uses TRBV10-2 with TRBJ2-3, with TRBD2 matching 12 bases. The CDR3 covers 14 residues. The junction had 7 bases not matched to a gene; V was cut back by 9 bases and J by 6 bases. Germline lookup yields CDR1 WSHSY and CDR2 SAAADI. DNA of the CDR3: TGCGCCAGTGGACTAGCGGGAAGGATGGATACGCAGTATTTT. Encoded protein: CASGLAGRMDTQYF.

J is TRBJ2-7 and V is TRBV14; D might be TRBD2 (6 bases). In germline, CDR1 is SGHDN, CDR2 FVKESK. CDR3 length: 12 residues. Trimming pared 6 bases from V and 6 bases from J, leaving 12 bases between. The CDR3 nucleotides read TGTGCCAGCAGTCCATCCGGGAGCGAGCAGTACTTC. The encoded protein is CASSPSGSEQYF.

This chain links TRBV7-3 with TRBJ2-1; D uncertain. Between the trimmed V and J ends, which lost 1 base and 2 bases, there was a span of 12 bases. The CDR3 runs 16 residues. Germline values: CDR1 SGHTA, CDR2 FQGTGA. The CDR3 here is CASSLKVLGPYNEQFF. As DNA, the CDR3 is TGTGCCAGCAGCTTAAAGGTCCTAGGCCCCTACAATGAGCAGTTCTTC.

The chain combines TRBV28 with TRBJ2-1; D remains ambiguous. This CDR3 comprises 11 residues. Germline V gene data show CDR1 as MDHEN and CDR2 as SYDVKM. V shed 3 bases and J shed 12 bases, with 9 bases lying between them. The CDR3 DNA sequence: TGTGCCAGCAGTTTCGCGGCCGCGCAGTTCTTC. Translating it yields CASSFAAAQFF. The full variable domain, rest sourced from reference TRBV28 and TRBJ2-1, is DVKVTQSSRYLVKRTGEKVFLECVQDMDHENMFWYRQDPGLGLRLIYFSYDVKMKEKGDIPEGYSVSREKKERFSLILESASTNQTSMYLCASSFAAAQFFGPGTRLTVL.

The chain links TRBV6-5 to TRBJ2-5; D gene ambiguous. This CDR3 is 11 amino acids long. Germline CDR1 MNHEY, CDR2 SVGAGI. Trimming took 5 bases from V and 5 from J, leaving 6 bases between them. The CDR3 spells CASSQRETQYF. For the CDR3, the DNA is TGTGCCAGCAGTCAACGGGAGACCCAGTACTTC.

The gene calls are TRBV3-1 (or the pseudogene TRBV3-2) and TRBJ1-4; D call uncertain. V gave up 5 bases and J gave up 4 bases, with 2 bases separating them. Germline V gene lookup returns CDR1 LGHDT and CDR2 YNNKEL (reference sequence). This CDR3 is built from 11 residues. This chain's CDR3 is CASSYNEKLFF. DNA for the CDR3: TGTGCCAGCAGCTATAATGAAAAACTGTTTTTT.

V and J are TRBV6-6 and TRBJ1-1; no clear D. Germline V lookup: CDR1 MNHNY, CDR2 SVGAGI (reference sequence). The CDR3 sequence is 11 residues long. Trimming took off 6 bases at V and 3 bases at J, with 5 bases between the two ends. For the CDR3, the DNA is TGTGCCAGCAGCCCTCACACTGAAGCTTTCTTT. Protein: CASSPHTEAFF.

As for this clone: At the DNA level, this CDR3 is encoded by other sequences in the same sample as well. This chain links TRBV6-5 with TRBJ1-1; D remains unclear. Per the germline V gene, CDR1 is MNHEY and CDR2 is SVGAGI. The CDR3 runs to 14 residues. Trimming left V 2 bases short and J 0 bases short, with 7 bases between. CDR3 amino acids: CASSYRGLNTEAFF. The CDR3 DNA is TGTGCCAGCAGTTACCGGGGATTGAACACTGAAGCTTTCTTT.

This chain connects TRBV4-1 to TRBJ1-2; possible D gene TRBD1, 6 bases. V dropped 0 bases and J dropped 4 bases, with 21 bases sitting between them. Germline-derived CDR1 and CDR2 are MGHRA and YSYEKL. This CDR3 is 18 amino acids long. CDR3 in DNA: TGCGCCAGCAGCCAAGATCCGAGGGACAAAGGCCAGATCTATGGCTACACCTTC. This gives the protein CASSQDPRDKGQIYGYTF.

V and J are TRBV28 and TRBJ1-2; perhaps TRBD1 as D (6 bases). The germline gives CDR1 MDHEN, CDR2 SYDVKM. V was clipped by 0 bases and J by 4 bases, with 9 bases between them. The CDR3 spans 14 residues. The CDR3, as DNA: TGTGCCAGCAGTTTATGGCCAGGGGCCTATGGCTACACCTTC. Amino acid sequence: CASSLWPGAYGYTF.

This clone occurred a few times. V usage is TRBV5-8 and J usage is TRBJ1-6, with TRBD1 matching 9 bases. Per germline, CDR1 SGHTS and CDR2 YDEGEE. V dropped 3 bases and J dropped 6; count of bases not matched to a gene: 4. The CDR3 sequence is 15 residues long. The CDR3 bases are TGTGCCAGCAGCTGGGGGACAGGGATTAATTCACCCCTCCACTTT. Its protein product is CASSWGTGINSPLHF. The full variable domain, in which reference TRBV5-8 and TRBJ1-6 provide the parts outside the CDR3, is EAGVTQSPTHLIKTRGQQATLRCSPISGHTSVYWYQQALGLGLQFLLWYDEGEERNRGNFPPRFSGRQFPNYSSELNVNALELEDSALYLCASSWGTGINSPLHFGNGTRLTVT.